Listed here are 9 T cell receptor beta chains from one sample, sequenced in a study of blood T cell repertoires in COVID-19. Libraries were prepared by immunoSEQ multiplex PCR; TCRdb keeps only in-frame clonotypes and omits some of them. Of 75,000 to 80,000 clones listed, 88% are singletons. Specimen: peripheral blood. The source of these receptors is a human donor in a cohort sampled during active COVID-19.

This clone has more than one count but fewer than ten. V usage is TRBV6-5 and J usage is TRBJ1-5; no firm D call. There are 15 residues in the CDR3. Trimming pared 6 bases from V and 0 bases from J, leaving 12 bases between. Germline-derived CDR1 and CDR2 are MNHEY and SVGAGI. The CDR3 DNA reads TGTGCCAGCAGCCGTGACATTAATAGCAATCAGCCCCAGCATTTT. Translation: CASSRDINSNQPQHF.

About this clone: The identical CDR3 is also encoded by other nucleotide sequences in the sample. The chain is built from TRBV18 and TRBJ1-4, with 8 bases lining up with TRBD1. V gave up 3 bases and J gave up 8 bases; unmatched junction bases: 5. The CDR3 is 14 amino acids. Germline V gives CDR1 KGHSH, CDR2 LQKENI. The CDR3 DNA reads TGTGCCAGCTCACCTGGACAGGGCGGCGAAAAACTGTTTTTT. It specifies CASSPGQGGEKLFF.

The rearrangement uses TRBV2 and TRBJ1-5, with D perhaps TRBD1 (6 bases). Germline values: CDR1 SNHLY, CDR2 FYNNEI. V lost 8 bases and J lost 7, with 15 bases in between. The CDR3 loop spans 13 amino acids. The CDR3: CASLAGARQPQHF. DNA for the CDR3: TGTGCCAGCCTGGCGGGGGCAAGGCAGCCCCAGCATTTT.

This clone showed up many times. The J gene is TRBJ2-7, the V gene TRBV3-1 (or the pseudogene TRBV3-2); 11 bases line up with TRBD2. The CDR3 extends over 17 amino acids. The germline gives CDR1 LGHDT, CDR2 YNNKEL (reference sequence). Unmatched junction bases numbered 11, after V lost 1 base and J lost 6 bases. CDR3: CASSQGGALAGVPEQYF. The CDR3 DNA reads TGTGCCAGCAGCCAAGGAGGAGCACTAGCGGGAGTACCCGAGCAGTACTTC.

CDR3 in amino acids: CASSLGPSGSSYEQYF. In nucleotides, the CDR3 is TGTGCCAGCAGCTTAGGGCCTAGCGGGAGCTCCTACGAGCAGTACTTC. V and J are TRBV5-4 and TRBJ2-7; TRBD2 agrees at 10 bases. The CDR3 is 16 residues long. Germline V gene sequence: CDR1 SGHNT, CDR2 YYREEE (reference sequence). V lost 2 bases and J lost 0; bases outside the gene matches: 5.

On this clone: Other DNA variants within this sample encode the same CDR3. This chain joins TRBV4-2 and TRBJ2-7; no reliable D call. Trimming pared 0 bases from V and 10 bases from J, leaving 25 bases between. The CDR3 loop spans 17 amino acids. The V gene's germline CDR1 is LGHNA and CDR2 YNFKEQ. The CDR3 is CASSQDPALNQVREQYF. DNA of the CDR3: TGTGCCAGCAGCCAAGATCCGGCGCTCAACCAGGTACGCGAACAGTACTTC.

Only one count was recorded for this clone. The CDR3 is CASSEDFEASYNEQFF. CDR3 in DNA: TGTGCCAGCAGTGAAGACTTTGAGGCCTCCTACAATGAGCAGTTCTTC. The chain recombines TRBV2 with TRBJ2-1; D remains ambiguous. This CDR3 is 16 amino acids long. The germline V gene encodes CDR1 SNHLY and CDR2 FYNNEI. V dropped 1 base and J dropped 0 bases, with 10 bases sitting between them.

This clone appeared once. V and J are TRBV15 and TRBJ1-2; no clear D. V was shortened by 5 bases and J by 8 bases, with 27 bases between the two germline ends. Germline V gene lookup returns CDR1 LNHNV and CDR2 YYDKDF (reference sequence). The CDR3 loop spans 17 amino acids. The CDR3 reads CATSLTMDNPGLDGYTF. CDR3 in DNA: TGTGCCACCAGCTTAACGATGGATAATCCTGGCCTAGACGGCTACACCTTC.

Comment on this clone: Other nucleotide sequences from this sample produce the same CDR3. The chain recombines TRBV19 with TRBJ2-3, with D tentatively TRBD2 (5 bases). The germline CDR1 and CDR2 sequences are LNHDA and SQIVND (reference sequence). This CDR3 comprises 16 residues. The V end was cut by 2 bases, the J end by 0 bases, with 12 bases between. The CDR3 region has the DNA TGTGCCAGTAGTATACGCAGCGGAACTAGCACAGATACGCAGTATTTT. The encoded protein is CASSIRSGTSTDTQYF. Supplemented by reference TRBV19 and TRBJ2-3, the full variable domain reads DGGITQSPKYLFRKEGQNVTLSCEQNLNHDAMYWYRQDPGQGLRLIYYSQIVNDFQKGDIAEGYSVSREKKESFPLTVTSAQKNPTAFYLCASSIRSGTSTDTQYFGPGTRLTVL.